One and the same sample provided the 10 T cell receptor beta chains below, sequenced in a study of blood T cell repertoires in COVID-19. Clones were sequenced by immunoSEQ multiplex PCR, and TCRdb holds only the in-frame ones, with some missing. This table has approximately 150,000 clones, around 82% appearing once. Sequenced sample: peripheral blood. Receptors originate from a man aged 55-75 years with active or convalescent COVID-19.

This clone was seen only once. The chain is built from TRBV13 and TRBJ2-1, with 7 bases matching TRBD2. There are 14 residues in the CDR3. Germline V CDR1 and CDR2: PRHDT, FYEKMQ (reference sequence). V was pared by 3 bases and J by 5 bases, with 4 bases of the junction left unmatched. As DNA, the CDR3 is TGTGCCAGCAGCTTCCGACTAGCCGACAATGAGCAGTTCTTC. Amino acid sequence: CASSFRLADNEQFF.

CDR3 coding DNA: TGTGCCAGCAGCTTAGAGACTGGTACCGGGGAGCTGTTTTTT. It is translated as CASSLETGTGELFF. The chain has TRBV7-3 and TRBJ2-2; D gene ambiguous. Trimming left V 2 bases short and J 5 bases short, with 9 bases between. CDR3 length: 14 residues. Per germline, CDR1 SGHTA and CDR2 FQGTGA.

The chain has TRBV18 and TRBJ2-4, with D possibly being TRBD2 (7 bases). CDR1 is KGHSH and CDR2 is LQKENI in the germline V gene. The CDR3 is 15 amino acids. The V gene lost 2 bases and the J gene lost 8 bases, with 16 bases spanning the gap. The CDR3 DNA is TGTGCCAGCTCACCAGGGGGGGCCCTAATGGACATTCAGTACTTC. Amino acids: CASSPGGALMDIQYF.

The chain combines TRBV11-2 with TRBJ2-7; 7 bases map to TRBD2. The CDR3 is 14 amino acids. Losses at the gene ends were 4 bases for V and 1 base for J; bases not matched to a gene: 4. Germline CDR1 SGHAT, CDR2 FQNNGV. DNA for the CDR3: TGTGCCAGCAGCTCCTGGACTAGGTCCTACGAGCAGTACTTC. This sequence encodes CASSSWTRSYEQYF.

The chain uses TRBV28 and TRBJ2-5, with a tentative D call TRBD1 (5 bases). V lost 2 bases and J 4 bases, leaving 11 bases between the germline ends. Germline V gene data show CDR1 as MDHEN and CDR2 as SYDVKM. The CDR3 is made up of 14 amino acids. In DNA form, the CDR3 reads TGTGCCAGCAGTTTAAGGGGCCGCCGAGAGACCCAGTACTTC. This encodes CASSLRGRRETQYF. The full variable domain, in which reference TRBV28 and TRBJ2-5 provide the parts outside the CDR3, is DVKVTQSSRYLVKRTGEKVFLECVQDMDHENMFWYRQDPGLGLRLIYFSYDVKMKEKGDIPEGYSVSREKKERFSLILESASTNQTSMYLCASSLRGRRETQYFGPGTRLLVL.

CDR3 sequence (DNA): TGTGCCAGCACCCCCGGCGGGAGTAATACAGATACGCAGTATTTT. Protein sequence: CASTPGGSNTDTQYF. This chain uses TRBV28 with TRBJ2-3, with 7 nucleotides matching TRBD2. Germline CDR1 is MDHEN and CDR2 is SYDVKM. The CDR3 has 15 residues. The ends lost 7 bases at V and 3 bases at J; junction bases unmatched: 10.

This clone appeared a single time. The rearrangement joins TRBV28 to TRBJ2-7, with 8 nucleotides matching TRBD2. This CDR3 spans 15 amino acids. Germline V gives CDR1 MDHEN, CDR2 SYDVKM. Trimming at V came to 5 bases and at J to 2 bases, leaving 8 bases not matched to a gene. Here the CDR3 DNA reads TGTGCCAGCAGTCCAAGCGGGAGCCTTCCCTACGAGCAGTACTTC. As protein: CASSPSGSLPYEQYF.

This clone showed up just a few times. This chain joins TRBV19 and TRBJ1-5; D gene ambiguous. Trimming left V 5 bases short and J 0 bases short, with 14 bases between. Germline loops: CDR1 LNHDA, CDR2 SQIVND (reference sequence). There are 16 residues in the CDR3. CDR3: CASSGSGINSNQPQHF. The CDR3 nucleotides are TGTGCCAGTAGTGGTTCCGGGATTAATAGCAATCAGCCCCAGCATTTT.

Of note for this clone: This CDR3 is also generated by other DNA sequences in the sample. The chain is built from TRBV7-9 and TRBJ1-1; the D is unclear. V gave up 3 bases and J gave up 4 bases, with 6 bases separating them. Germline lookup yields CDR1 SEHNR and CDR2 FQNEAQ (reference sequence). This CDR3 has 12 amino acids. CDR3 amino acids: CASSLTGTEAFF. For the CDR3, the DNA is TGTGCCAGCAGCTTGACTGGCACTGAAGCTTTCTTT.

The rearrangement links TRBV5-8 to TRBJ1-6; a weak D match, TRBD1 (6 bases). Germline V gene sequence: CDR1 SGHTS, CDR2 YDEGEE. The germline V and J ends were trimmed by 3 bases and 4 bases, with 8 bases remaining between them. The CDR3 contains 14 residues. CDR3 protein: CASSSTGYNSPLHF. As DNA, the CDR3 is TGTGCCAGCAGCTCTACAGGGTATAATTCACCCCTCCACTTT.